This T cell receptor (beta chain) emerged from a study of blood T cell repertoires in COVID-19. Looking at the study overall: Italy, Spain and the United States were the sources of the convalescent and acute COVID-19 samples. From T cells, B-cell-depleted T cells, or PBMCs came the material, which was cDNA or gDNA.

Per the authors' pipeline: Amplification with reference gene primers provided the estimates of nucleated cell counts. Clones were sequenced by immunoSEQ multiplex PCR, and TCRdb holds only the in-frame ones, with some missing. V, J and clone size were drawn from that table, and D and trimming were deduced from the DNA. This sample carries hundreds of thousands of clones, 75% to 90% of them seen once, and the ten largest clones take 2.1%. CDR3 length equals 17 residues. V shed 1 base and J shed 0 bases, with 15 bases lying between them. CDR1 and CDR2 (germline): MNHEY, SMNVEV (reference sequence). Material: peripheral blood. V usage is TRBV27 and J usage is TRBJ1-1, with a tentative D call TRBD1 (5 bases). The clonotype was recovered from a woman in her 30s who had recovered from COVID-19. CDR3 loop: CASSLFPHRIMNTEAFF. The DNA of the CDR3 is TGTGCCAGCAGTTTATTCCCCCACAGGATTATGAACACTGAAGCTTTCTTT.